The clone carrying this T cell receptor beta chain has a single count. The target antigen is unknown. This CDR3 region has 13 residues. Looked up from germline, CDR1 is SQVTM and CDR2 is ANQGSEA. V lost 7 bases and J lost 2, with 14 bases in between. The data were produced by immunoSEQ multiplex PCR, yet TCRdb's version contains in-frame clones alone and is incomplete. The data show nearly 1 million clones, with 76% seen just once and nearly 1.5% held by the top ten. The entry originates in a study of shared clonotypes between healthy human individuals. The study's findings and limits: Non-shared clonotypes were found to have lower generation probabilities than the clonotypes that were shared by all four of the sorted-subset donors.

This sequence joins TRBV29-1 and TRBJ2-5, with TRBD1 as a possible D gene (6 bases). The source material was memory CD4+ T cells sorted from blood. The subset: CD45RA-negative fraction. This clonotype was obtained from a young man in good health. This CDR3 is CSAPTGLQETQYF. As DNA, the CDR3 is TGCAGCGCTCCGACAGGACTGCAAGAGACCCAGTACTTC. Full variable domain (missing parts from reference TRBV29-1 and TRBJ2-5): SAVISQKPSRDICQRGTSLTIQCQVDSQVTMMFWYRQQPGQSLTLIATANQGSEATYESGFVIDKFPISRPNLTFSTLTVSNMSPEDSSIYLCSAPTGLQETQYFGPGTRLLVL.